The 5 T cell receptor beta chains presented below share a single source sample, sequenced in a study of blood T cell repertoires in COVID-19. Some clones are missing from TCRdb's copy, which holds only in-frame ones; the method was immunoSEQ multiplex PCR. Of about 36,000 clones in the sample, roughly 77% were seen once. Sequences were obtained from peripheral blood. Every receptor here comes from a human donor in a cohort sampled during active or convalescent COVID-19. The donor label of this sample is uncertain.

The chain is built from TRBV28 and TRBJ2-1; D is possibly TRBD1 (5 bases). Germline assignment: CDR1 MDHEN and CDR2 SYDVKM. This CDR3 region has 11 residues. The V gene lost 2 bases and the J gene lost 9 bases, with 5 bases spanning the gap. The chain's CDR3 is CASSLRGEQFF. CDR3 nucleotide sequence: TGTGCCAGCAGTTTAAGGGGTGAGCAGTTCTTC.

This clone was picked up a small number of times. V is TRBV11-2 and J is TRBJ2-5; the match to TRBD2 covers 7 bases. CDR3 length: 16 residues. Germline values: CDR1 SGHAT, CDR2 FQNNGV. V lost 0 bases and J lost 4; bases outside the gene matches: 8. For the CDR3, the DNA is TGTGCCAGCAGCTTAGATCGGGGGGTGGGTGCAGAGACCCAGTACTTC. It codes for CASSLDRGVGAETQYF. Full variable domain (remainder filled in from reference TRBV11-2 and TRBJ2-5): EAGVAQSPRYKIIEKRQSVAFWCNPISGHATLYWYQQILGQGPKLLIQFQNNGVVDDSQLPKDRFSAERLKGVDSTLKIQPAKLEDSAVYLCASSLDRGVGAETQYFGPGTRLLVL.

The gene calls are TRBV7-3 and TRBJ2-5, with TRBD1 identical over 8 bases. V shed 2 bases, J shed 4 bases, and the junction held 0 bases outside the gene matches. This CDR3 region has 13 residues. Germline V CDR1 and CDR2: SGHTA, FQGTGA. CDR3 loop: CASSLDRGETQYF. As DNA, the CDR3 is TGTGCCAGCAGCTTAGACAGGGGAGAGACCCAGTACTTC.

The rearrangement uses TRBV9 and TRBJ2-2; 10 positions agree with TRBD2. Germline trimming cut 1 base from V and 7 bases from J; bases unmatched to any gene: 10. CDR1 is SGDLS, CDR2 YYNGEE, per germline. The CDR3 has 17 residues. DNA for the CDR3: TGTGCCAGCAGCGTACCCAGGCTAGCGGGAGCGGGCGGGGAGCTGTTTTTT. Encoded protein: CASSVPRLAGAGGELFF.

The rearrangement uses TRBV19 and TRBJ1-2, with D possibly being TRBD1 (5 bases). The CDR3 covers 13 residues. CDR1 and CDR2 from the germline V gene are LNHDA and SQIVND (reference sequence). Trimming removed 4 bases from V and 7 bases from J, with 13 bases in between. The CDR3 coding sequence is TGTGCCAGTAGTAGGCAGGGTATTGCTGGCTACACCTTC. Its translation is CASSRQGIAGYTF.